These 3 T cell receptor beta chains originate from one sample sequenced in a study of blood T cell repertoires in COVID-19 (dated by TCRdb to the early 2020s). Library method: the immunoSEQ multiplex PCR assay. The table was pulled from immuneACCESS by TCRdb, which kept in-frame rearrangements only. Such tables lose some clones; where checked, under half of the loss comes from unresolved V genes, and the rest has no known cause. The sample table contains fewer than 80,000 clones; only one count was recorded for about 74% of them. Clones ranked in the top ten supply roughly 28% of the sample. The sample consisted of peripheral blood. The receptors come from an elderly woman with acute or convalescent COVID-19.

The chain is built from TRBV5-1 and TRBJ2-7; 9 bases agree with TRBD1. The J segment lost 4 bases and the V segment lost 0 bases, leaving 8 bases of the junction unmatched. Germline V gene lookup returns CDR1 SGHRS and CDR2 YFSETQ. This CDR3 is 16 amino acids long. The CDR3: CASSLALGQGGYEQYF. In DNA, the CDR3 is TGCGCCAGCAGCTTGGCCCTGGGACAGGGCGGTTACGAGCAGTACTTC.

V gene TRBV5-1 combines with J gene TRBJ1-5; D is uncertain. CDR1 SGHRS and CDR2 YFSETQ come from the germline V gene. The CDR3 is made up of 15 amino acids. V lost 4 bases to trimming and J lost 7 bases, with 18 bases between them. The CDR3 is CASSPAPGWEQPQHF. The DNA of the CDR3 is TGCGCCAGCAGCCCCGCCCCGGGTTGGGAGCAGCCCCAGCATTTT.

The J gene is TRBJ2-1, the V gene TRBV7-9; D perhaps matches TRBD2 (6 bases). The CDR3 has 14 amino acids. In germline, CDR1 is SEHNR, CDR2 FQNEAQ (reference sequence). Trimming removed 2 bases from V and 4 bases from J, with 9 bases in between. The CDR3 loop is CASSLTSRYNEQFF. CDR3 in DNA: TGTGCCAGCAGCTTAACTAGCAGATACAATGAGCAGTTCTTC.